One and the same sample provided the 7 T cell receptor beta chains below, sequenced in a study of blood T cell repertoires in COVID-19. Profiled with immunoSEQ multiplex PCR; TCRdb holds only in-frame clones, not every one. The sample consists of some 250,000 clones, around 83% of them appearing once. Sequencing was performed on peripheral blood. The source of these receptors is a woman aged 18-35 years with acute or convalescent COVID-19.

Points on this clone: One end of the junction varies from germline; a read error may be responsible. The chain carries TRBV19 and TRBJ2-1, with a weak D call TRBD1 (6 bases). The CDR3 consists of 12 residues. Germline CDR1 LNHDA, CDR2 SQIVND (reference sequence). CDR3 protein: CASSMEGGVRVF. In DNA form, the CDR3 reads TGTGCCAGTAGTATGGAAGGGGGTGTCAGGGTCTTC. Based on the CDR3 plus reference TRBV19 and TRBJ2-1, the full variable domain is DGGITQSPKYLFRKEGQNVTLSCEQNLNHDAMYWYRQDPGQGLRLIYYSQIVNDFQKGDIAEGYSVSREKKESFPLTVTSAQKNPTAFYLCASSMEGGVRVFGPGTRLTVL.

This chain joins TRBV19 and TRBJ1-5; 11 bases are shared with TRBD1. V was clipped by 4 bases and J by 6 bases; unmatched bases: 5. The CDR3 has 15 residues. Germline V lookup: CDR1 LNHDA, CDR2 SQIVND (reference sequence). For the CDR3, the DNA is TGTGCCAGTAGTAAGGACAGGGGGCATTTTCAGCCCCAGCATTTT. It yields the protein CASSKDRGHFQPQHF. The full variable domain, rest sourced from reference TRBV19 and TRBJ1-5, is DGGITQSPKYLFRKEGQNVTLSCEQNLNHDAMYWYRQDPGQGLRLIYYSQIVNDFQKGDIAEGYSVSREKKESFPLTVTSAQKNPTAFYLCASSKDRGHFQPQHFGDGTRLSIL.

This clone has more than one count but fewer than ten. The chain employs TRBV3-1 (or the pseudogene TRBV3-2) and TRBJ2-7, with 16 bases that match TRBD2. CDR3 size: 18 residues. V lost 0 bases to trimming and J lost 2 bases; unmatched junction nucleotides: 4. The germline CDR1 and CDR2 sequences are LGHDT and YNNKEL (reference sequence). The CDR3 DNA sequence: TGTGCCAGCAGCCAAGAGTACGGGACTAGCGGGAGGGCCTACGAGCAGTACTTC. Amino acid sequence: CASSQEYGTSGRAYEQYF.

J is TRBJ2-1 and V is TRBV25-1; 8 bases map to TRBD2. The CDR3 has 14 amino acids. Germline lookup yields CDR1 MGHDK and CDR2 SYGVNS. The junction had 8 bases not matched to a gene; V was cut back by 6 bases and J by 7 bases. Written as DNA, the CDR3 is TGTGCCAGCAGCCTGAGCGGGGGCTGGAATGAGCAGTTCTTC. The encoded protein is CASSLSGGWNEQFF. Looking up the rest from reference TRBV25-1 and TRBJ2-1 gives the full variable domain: EADIYQTPRYLVIGTGKKITLECSQTMGHDKMYWYQQDPGMELHLIHYSYGVNSTEKGDLSSESTVSRIRTEHFPLTLESARPSHTSQYLCASSLSGGWNEQFFGPGTRLTVL.

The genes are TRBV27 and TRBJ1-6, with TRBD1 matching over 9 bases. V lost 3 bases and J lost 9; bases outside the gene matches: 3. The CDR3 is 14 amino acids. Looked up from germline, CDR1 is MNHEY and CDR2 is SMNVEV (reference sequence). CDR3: CASSFGTGPSPLHF. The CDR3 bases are TGTGCCAGCAGTTTTGGGACAGGGCCTTCACCCCTCCACTTT.

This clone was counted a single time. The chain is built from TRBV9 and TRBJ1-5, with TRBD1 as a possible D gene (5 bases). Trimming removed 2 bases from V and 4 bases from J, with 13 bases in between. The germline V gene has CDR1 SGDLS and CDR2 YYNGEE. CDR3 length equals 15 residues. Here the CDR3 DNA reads TGTGCCAGCAGCGTCCTAGGCGGGGCGAATCAGCCCCAGCATTTT. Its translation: CASSVLGGANQPQHF.

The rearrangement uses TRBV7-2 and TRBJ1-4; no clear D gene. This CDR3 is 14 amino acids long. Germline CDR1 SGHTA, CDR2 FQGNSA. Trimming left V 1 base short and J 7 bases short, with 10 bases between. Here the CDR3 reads CASSLEFRGEKLFF. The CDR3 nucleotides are TGTGCCAGCAGCTTAGAGTTTCGGGGTGAAAAACTGTTTTTT. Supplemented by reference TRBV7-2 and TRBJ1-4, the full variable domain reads GAGVSQSPSNKVTEKGKDVELRCDPISGHTALYWYRQSLGQGLEFLIYFQGNSAPDKSGLPSDRFSAERTGGSVSTLTIQRTQQEDSAVYLCASSLEFRGEKLFFGSGTQLSVL.